A selection of T cell receptor beta chains follows, all from one sample in a study of spatial heterogeneity in lung cancer. Using its own MiXCR run on the 5' RACE reads, TCRdb lists one record per CDR3 protein. The table has around 4,000 distinct CDR3 sequences, about a fifth seen once. Sample: normal lung tissue next to the tumor, taken at surgery. These receptors came from a female donor with early-stage non-small cell lung cancer. CDR3s include the opening cysteine and the closing phenylalanine or tryptophan. Each record gives: CDR3 length, J gene, V gene, CDR3 protein.

cdr3_length: 13
j_call: TRBJ1-1
v_call: TRBV6-2/TRBV6-3
cdr3_aa: CASSWVLNTEAFF

cdr3_length: 13
j_call: TRBJ2-3
v_call: TRBV11-2
cdr3_aa: CASSLEPGTTQYF

cdr3_length: 13
j_call: TRBJ1-2
v_call: TRBV19
cdr3_aa: CASISTVNYGYTF

cdr3_length: 14
j_call: TRBJ2-5
v_call: TRBV20-1
cdr3_aa: CSAFPGFLQETQYF

cdr3_length: 13
j_call: TRBJ2-7
v_call: TRBV25-1
cdr3_aa: CASSELRPYEQYF

cdr3_length: 14
j_call: TRBJ2-7
v_call: TRBV18
cdr3_aa: CASSPRQSSYEQYF

cdr3_length: 15
j_call: TRBJ2-7
v_call: TRBV7-2
cdr3_aa: CASSLTADPLYEQYF

cdr3_length: 17
j_call: TRBJ1-5
v_call: TRBV19
cdr3_aa: CASGIERSRYSNQPQHF

cdr3_length: 14
j_call: TRBJ2-5
v_call: TRBV14
cdr3_aa: CASSQGVRSETQYF

cdr3_length: 13
j_call: TRBJ2-2
v_call: TRBV20-1
cdr3_aa: CSARDRSAGELFF

cdr3_length: 14
j_call: TRBJ2-1
v_call: TRBV5-1
cdr3_aa: CASSLTPWGQDKFF

cdr3_length: 14
j_call: TRBJ1-4
v_call: TRBV28
cdr3_aa: CASALQGFNEKLFF

cdr3_length: 14
j_call: TRBJ2-3
v_call: TRBV7-2
cdr3_aa: CANSVGTGTDTQYF

cdr3_length: 14
j_call: TRBJ2-3
v_call: TRBV7-9
cdr3_aa: CASSFGGGGDTQYF

cdr3_length: 13
j_call: TRBJ2-7
v_call: TRBV3-1
cdr3_aa: CASSQVGIREQYF

cdr3_length: 16
j_call: TRBJ1-5
v_call: TRBV6-5
cdr3_aa: CASNPVQDSRNQPQHF

cdr3_length: 18
j_call: TRBJ2-6
v_call: TRBV11-2
cdr3_aa: CASSLDTGSIAGANVLTF

cdr3_length: 16
j_call: TRBJ1-2
v_call: TRBV6-1
cdr3_aa: CASRPAKGTALFGYTF

cdr3_length: 15
j_call: TRBJ1-4
v_call: TRBV7-9
cdr3_aa: CASSPPPGGSEKLFF

cdr3_length: 14
j_call: TRBJ2-7
v_call: TRBV29-1
cdr3_aa: CSVARGSISYEQYF

cdr3_length: 13
j_call: TRBJ2-1
v_call: TRBV6-5
cdr3_aa: CASLGAASNEQFF

cdr3_length: 14
j_call: TRBJ1-6
v_call: TRBV12-5
cdr3_aa: CASGLTGKGSPLHF

cdr3_length: 12
j_call: TRBJ2-7
v_call: TRBV7-9
cdr3_aa: CASSPSSYEQYF

cdr3_length: 13
j_call: TRBJ2-5
v_call: TRBV7-2
cdr3_aa: CASSYGGPETQYF

cdr3_length: 13
j_call: TRBJ2-5
v_call: TRBV18
cdr3_aa: CASSPRGGETQYF

cdr3_length: 17
j_call: TRBJ2-2
v_call: TRBV24-1
cdr3_aa: CATSDLQRQGITGELFF

cdr3_length: 12
j_call: TRBJ2-7
v_call: TRBV20-1
cdr3_aa: CSAPGSIYEQYF